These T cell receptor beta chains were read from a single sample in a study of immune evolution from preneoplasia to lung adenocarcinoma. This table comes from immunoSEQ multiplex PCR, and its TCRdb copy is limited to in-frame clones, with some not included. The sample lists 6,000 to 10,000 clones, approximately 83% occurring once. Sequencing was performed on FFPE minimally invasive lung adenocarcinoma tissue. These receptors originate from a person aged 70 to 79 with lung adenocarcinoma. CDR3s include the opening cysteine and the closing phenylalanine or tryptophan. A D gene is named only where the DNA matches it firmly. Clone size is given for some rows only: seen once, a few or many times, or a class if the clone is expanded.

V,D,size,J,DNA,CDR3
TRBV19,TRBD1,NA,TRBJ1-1,TGTGCCAGTAGTATAGGGGGGACAGCCCGATGGGCTTTCTTT,CASSIGGTARWAFF
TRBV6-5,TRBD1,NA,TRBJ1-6,TGTGCCAGCAGAACTAACAGGGGTATGTCACCCCTCCACTTT,CASRTNRGMSPLHF
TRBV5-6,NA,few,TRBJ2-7,TGTGCCAGCAGCCGTACAGGGTCTGGATACGAGCAGTACTTC,CASSRTGSGYEQYF
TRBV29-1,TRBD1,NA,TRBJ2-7,TGCAGCGTTGTTAGAGTGGACAGGGCTTACGAGCAGTACTTC,CSVVRVDRAYEQYF
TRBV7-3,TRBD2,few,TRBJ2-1,TGTGCCAGCAGCTTATGGCCTAGCGGGGGAAGCTCCTACAATGAGCAGTTCTTC,CASSLWPSGGSSYNEQFF
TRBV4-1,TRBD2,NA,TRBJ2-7,TGCGCCAGCAGCGTAAACTCGGGCGGGGGTAACTACGAGCAGTACTTC,CASSVNSGGGNYEQYF
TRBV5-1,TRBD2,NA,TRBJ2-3,TGCGCCAGCAGCTTGTGGCGGGGGGGTACAGATACGCAGTATTTT,CASSLWRGGTDTQYF
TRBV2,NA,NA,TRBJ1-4,TGTGCCAGCAGTCCTACAGGGCTTGGAAATGAAAAACTGTTTTTT,CASSPTGLGNEKLFF
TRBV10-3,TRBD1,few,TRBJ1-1,TGTGCCATCAGTGAAGGGACAGGGTTTAACACTGAAGCTTTCTTT,CAISEGTGFNTEAFF
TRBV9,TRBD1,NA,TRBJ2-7,TGTGCCAGCAGCGTCGACAGGGGACCCTACGAGCAGTACTTC,CASSVDRGPYEQYF
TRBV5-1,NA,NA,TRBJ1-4,TGCGCCAGCAGCTTGGAGGGCAGGGGCATTGAAAAACTGTTTTTT,CASSLEGRGIEKLFF